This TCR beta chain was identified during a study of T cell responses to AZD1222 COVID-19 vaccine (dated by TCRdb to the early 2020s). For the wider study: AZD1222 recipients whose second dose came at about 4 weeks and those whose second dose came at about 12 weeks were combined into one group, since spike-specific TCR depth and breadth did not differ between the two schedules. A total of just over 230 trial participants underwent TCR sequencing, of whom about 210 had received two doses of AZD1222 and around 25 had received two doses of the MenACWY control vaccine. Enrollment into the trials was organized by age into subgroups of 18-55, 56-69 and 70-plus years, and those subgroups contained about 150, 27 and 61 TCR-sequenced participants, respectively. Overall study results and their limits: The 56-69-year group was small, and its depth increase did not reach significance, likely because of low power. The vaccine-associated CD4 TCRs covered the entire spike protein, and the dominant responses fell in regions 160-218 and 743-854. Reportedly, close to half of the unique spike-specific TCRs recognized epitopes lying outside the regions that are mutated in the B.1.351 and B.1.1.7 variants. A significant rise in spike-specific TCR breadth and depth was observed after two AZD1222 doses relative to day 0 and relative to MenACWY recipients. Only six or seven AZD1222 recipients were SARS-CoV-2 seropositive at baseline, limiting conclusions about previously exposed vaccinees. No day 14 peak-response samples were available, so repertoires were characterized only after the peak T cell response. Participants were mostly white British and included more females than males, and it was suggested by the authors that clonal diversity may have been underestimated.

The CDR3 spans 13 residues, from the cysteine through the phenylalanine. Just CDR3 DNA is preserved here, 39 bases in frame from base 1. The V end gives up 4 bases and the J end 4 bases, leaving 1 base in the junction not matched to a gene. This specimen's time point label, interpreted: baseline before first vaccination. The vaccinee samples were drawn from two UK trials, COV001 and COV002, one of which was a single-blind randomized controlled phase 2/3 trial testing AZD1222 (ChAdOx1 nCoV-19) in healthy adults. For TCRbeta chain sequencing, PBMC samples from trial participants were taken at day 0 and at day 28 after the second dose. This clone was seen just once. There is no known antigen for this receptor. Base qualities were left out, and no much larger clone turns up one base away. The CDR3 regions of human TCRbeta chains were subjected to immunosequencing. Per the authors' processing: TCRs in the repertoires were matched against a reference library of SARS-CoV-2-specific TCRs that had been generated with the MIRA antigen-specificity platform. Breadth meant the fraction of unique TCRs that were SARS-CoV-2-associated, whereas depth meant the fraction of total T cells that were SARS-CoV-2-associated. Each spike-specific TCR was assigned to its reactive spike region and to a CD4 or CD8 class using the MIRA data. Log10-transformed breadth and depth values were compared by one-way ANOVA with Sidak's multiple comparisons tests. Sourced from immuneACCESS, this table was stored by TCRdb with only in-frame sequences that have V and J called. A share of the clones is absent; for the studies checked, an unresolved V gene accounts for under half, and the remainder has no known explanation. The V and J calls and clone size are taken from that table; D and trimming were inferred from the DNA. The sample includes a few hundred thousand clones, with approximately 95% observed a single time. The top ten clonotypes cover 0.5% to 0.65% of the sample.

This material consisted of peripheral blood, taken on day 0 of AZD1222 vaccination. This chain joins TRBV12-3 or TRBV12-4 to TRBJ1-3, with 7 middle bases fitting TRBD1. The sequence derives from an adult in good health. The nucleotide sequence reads TGTGCCAGCAGTTCGGGACAGGGAAACACCATATATTTT. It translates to CASSSGQGNTIYF.